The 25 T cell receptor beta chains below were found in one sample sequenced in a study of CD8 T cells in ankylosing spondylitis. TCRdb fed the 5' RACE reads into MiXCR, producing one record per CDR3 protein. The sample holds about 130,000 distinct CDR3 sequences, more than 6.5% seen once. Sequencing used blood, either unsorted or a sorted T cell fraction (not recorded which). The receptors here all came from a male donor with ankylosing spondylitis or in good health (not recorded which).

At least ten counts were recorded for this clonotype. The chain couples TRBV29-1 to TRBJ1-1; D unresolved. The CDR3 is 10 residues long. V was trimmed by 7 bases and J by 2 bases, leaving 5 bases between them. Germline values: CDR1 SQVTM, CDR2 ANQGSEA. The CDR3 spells CSARNTEAFF. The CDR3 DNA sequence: TGCAGCGCCCGAAACACTGAAGCTTTCTTT.

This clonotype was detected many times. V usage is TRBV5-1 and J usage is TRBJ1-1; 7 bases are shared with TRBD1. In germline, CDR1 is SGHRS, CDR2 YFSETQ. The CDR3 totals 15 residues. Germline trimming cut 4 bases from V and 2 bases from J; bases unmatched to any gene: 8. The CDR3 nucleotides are TGCGCCAGCAGCCGGTCAGGGGGAGATAACACTGAAGCTTTCTTT. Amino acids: CASSRSGGDNTEAFF.

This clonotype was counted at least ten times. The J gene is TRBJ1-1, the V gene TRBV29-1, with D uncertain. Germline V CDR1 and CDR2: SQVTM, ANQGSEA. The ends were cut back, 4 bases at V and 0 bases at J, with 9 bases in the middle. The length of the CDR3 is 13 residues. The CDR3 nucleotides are TGCAGCGTTGTGAGGGTATTGAACACTGAAGCTTTCTTT. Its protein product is CSVVRVLNTEAFF.

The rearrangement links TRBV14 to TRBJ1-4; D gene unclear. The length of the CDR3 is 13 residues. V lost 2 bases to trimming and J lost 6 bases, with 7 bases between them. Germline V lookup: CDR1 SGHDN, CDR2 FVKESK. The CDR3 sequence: CASSQIRDEKLFF. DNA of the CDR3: TGTGCCAGCAGCCAAATCCGGGATGAAAAACTGTTTTTT.

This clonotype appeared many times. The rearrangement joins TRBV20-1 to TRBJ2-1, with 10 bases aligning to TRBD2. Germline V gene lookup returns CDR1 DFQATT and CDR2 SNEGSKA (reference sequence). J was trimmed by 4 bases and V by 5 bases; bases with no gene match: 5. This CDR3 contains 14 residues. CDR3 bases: TGCAGTGCTTATAGCGGGAGGAGATACAATGAGCAGTTCTTC. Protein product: CSAYSGRRYNEQFF.

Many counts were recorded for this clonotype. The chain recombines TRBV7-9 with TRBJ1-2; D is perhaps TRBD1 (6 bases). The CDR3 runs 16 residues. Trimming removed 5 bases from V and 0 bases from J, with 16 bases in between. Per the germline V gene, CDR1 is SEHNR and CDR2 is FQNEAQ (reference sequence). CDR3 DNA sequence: TGTGCCAGCAGCACGGTCGGGGGGCGAGCTAACTATGGCTACACCTTC. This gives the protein CASSTVGGRANYGYTF.

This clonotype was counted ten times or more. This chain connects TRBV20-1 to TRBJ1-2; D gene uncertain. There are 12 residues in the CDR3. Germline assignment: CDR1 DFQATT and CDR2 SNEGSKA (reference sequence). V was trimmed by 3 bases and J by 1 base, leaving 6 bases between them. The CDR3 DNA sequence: TGCAGTGCTAGTACCGTTAACTATGGCTACACCTTC. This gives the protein CSASTVNYGYTF.

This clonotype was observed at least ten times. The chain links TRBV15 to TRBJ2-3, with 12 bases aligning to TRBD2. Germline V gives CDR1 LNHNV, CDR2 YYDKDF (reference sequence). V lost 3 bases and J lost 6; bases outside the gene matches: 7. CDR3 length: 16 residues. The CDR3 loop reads CATSSEELAGGDTQYF. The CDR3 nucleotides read TGTGCCACCAGCAGTGAAGAACTAGCGGGAGGTGATACGCAGTATTTT.

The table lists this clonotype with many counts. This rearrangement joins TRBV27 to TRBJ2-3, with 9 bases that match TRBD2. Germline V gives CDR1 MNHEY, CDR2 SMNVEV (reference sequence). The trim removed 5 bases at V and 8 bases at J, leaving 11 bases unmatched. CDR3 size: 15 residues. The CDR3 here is CASSIAGAGPGTQYF. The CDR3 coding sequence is TGTGCCAGCAGTATAGCGGGAGCGGGTCCGGGTACGCAGTATTTT.

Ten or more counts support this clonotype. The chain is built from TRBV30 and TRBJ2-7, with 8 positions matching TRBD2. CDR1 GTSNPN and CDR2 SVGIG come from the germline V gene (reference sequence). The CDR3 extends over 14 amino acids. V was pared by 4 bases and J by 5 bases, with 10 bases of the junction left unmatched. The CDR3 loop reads CAWITGRALDEQYF. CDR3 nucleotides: TGTGCCTGGATCACCGGGAGGGCCCTCGACGAGCAGTACTTC. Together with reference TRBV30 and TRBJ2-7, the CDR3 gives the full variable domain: SQTIHQWPATLVQPVGSPLSLECTVEGTSNPNLYWYRQAAGRGLQLLFYSVGIGQISSEVPQNLSASRPQDRQFILSSKKLLLSDSGFYLCAWITGRALDEQYFGPGTRLTVT.

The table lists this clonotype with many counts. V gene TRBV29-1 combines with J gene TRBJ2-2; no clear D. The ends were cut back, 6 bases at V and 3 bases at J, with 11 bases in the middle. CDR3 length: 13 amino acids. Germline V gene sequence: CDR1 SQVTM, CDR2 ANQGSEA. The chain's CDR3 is CSVGRPHTGELFF. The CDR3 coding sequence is TGCAGCGTCGGAAGGCCTCACACCGGGGAGCTGTTTTTT.

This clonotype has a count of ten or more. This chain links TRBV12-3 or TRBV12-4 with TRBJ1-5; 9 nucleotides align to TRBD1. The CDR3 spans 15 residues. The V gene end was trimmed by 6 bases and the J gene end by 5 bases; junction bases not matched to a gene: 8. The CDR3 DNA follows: TGTGCCAGCAGGCGGAGCGACAGGGGGGATCAGCCCCAGCATTTT. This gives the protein CASRRSDRGDQPQHF.

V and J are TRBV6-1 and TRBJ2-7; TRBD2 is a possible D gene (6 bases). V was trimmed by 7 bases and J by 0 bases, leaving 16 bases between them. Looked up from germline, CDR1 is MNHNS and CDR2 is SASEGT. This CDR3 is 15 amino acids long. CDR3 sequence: CASTQGLAASYEQYF. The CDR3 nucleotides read TGTGCCAGCACTCAAGGTTTAGCGGCCTCCTACGAGCAGTACTTC.

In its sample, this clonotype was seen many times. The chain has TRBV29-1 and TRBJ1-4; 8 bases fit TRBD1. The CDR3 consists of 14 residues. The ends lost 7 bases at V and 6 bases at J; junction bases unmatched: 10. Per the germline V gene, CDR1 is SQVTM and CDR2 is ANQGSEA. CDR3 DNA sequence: TGCAGCGCCGGGCAGGGGGCATCTTATGAAAAACTGTTTTTT. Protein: CSAGQGASYEKLFF. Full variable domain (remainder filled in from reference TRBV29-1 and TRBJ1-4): SAVISQKPSRDICQRGTSLTIQCQVDSQVTMMFWYRQQPGQSLTLIATANQGSEATYESGFVIDKFPISRPNLTFSTLTVSNMSPEDSSIYLCSAGQGASYEKLFFGSGTQLSVL.

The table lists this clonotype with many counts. The CDR3 DNA reads TGTGCCAGCAGCTTAGTCGGGGATATGAACACTGAAGCTTTCTTT. This translates into CASSLVGDMNTEAFF. The chain combines TRBV7-8 with TRBJ1-1; D call uncertain. CDR1 is SGHVS and CDR2 is FQNEAQ in the germline V gene. V dropped 1 base and J dropped 0 bases, with 9 bases sitting between them. This CDR3 is 15 amino acids long.

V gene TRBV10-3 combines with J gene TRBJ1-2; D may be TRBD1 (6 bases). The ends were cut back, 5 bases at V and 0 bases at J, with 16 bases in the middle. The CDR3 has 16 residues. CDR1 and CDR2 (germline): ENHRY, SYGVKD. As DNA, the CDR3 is TGTGCCATCAGTTTAGGCCGGACAGATACTAACTATGGCTACACCTTC. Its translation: CAISLGRTDTNYGYTF.

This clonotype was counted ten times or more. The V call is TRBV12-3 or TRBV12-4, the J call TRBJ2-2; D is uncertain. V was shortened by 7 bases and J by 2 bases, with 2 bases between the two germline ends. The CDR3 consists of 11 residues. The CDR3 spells CASTNTGELFF. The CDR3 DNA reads TGTGCCAGCACCAACACCGGGGAGCTGTTTTTT.

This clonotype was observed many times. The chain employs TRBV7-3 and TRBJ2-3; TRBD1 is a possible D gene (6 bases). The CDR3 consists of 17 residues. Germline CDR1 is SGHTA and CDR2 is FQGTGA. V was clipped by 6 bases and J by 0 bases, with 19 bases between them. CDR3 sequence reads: CASSSPQGSASTDTQYF. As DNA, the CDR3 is TGTGCCAGCAGTTCCCCACAGGGTAGCGCTAGCACAGATACGCAGTATTTT.

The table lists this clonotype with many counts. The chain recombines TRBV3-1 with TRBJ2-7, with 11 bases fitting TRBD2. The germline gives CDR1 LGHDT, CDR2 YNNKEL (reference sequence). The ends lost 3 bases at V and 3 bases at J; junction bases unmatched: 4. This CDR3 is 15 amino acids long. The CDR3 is CASSQDTSGSYEQYF. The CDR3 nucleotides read TGTGCCAGCAGCCAGGACACTAGCGGGAGCTACGAGCAGTACTTC.

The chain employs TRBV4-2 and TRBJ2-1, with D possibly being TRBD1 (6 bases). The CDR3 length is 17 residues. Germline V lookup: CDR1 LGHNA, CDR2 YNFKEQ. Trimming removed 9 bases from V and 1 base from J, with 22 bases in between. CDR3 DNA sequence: TGTGCCAGGGCCCAGGGGCTCGTCCGCTGGTCCTACAATGAGCAGTTCTTC. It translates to CARAQGLVRWSYNEQFF.

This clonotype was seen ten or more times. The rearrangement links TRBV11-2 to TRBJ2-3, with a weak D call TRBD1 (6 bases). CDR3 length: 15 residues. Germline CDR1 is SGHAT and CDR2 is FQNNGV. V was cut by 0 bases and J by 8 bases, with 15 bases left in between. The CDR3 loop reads CASSLDTGSRSTQYF. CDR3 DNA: TGTGCCAGCAGCTTAGATACAGGGTCCCGTTCTACGCAGTATTTT.

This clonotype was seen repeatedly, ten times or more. The CDR3 DNA sequence: TGTGCCACCAGTGCGGGTGAGACGGACTACAATGAGCAGTTCTTC. Protein sequence: CATSAGETDYNEQFF. The chain carries TRBV24-1 and TRBJ2-1, with D hard to call. CDR3 size: 15 residues. Germline loops: CDR1 KGHDR, CDR2 SFDVKD. The germline V and J ends were trimmed by 5 bases and 3 bases, with 13 bases remaining between them.

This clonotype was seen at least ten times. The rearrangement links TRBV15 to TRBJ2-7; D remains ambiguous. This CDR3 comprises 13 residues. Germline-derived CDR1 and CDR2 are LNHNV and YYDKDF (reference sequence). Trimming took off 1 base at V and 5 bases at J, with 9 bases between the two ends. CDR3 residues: CATSRVSVHEQYF. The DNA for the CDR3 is TGTGCCACCAGCAGAGTAAGCGTACACGAGCAGTACTTC. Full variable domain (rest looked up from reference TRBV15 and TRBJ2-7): DAMVIQNPRYQVTQFGKPVTLSCSQTLNHNVMYWYQQKSSQAPKLLFHYYDKDFNNEADTPDNFQSRRPNTSFCFLDIRSPGLGDTAMYLCATSRVSVHEQYFGPGTRLTVT.

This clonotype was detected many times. CDR3 in DNA: TGTGCCAGCAGCTTGTTTTATGCCCAAGCGCCCGAAGCTTTCTTT. Translation gives CASSLFYAQAPEAFF. This chain links TRBV5-5 with TRBJ1-1; D unresolved. V lost 1 base to trimming and J lost 8 bases, with 18 bases between them. The CDR3 loop spans 15 amino acids. Germline V lookup: CDR1 SGHKS, CDR2 YYEKEE (reference sequence).

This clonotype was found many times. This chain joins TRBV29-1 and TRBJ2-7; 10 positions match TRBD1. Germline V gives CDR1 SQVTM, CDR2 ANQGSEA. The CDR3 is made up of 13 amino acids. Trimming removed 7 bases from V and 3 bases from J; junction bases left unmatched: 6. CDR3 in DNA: TGCAGCGCCAGGACAGGGGGAGGCTACGAGCAGTACTTC. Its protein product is CSARTGGGYEQYF.